A selection of T cell receptor beta chains follows, all from one sample in a study of T cells in Graves' hyperthyroidism and ophthalmopathy. In TCRdb, the multiplex PCR reads were re-called with MiXCR into one record per CDR3 protein. The table lists about 340,000 distinct CDR3 sequences, 18% of them singletons. The sequenced sample consisted of blood. The source of these receptors is a woman between 50 and 59 years old with Graves' hyperthyroidism. Each CDR3 is given with its conserved first and last residue. D genes are given only for firm matches. Clone size is stated in some rows and not others, as once, few, many or a class when expanded.

>TRBJ1-2|many|TRBD1|TRBV28
TGTGCCAGCAGTTTGACAGGGGTCTATGGCTACACCTTC
CASSLTGVYGYTF
>TRBJ1-2|many|-|TRBV7-2
TGTGCCAGCAGCCGACCTTCTTGGTCGTCTAACTATGGCTACACCTTC
CASSRPSWSSNYGYTF
>TRBJ2-5|-|-|TRBV10-3
TGTGCCATCAGTGAGTCCTGGGCAGAAAGTAGGGAGACCCAGTACTTC
CAISESWAESRETQYF
>TRBJ1-1|-|TRBD1|TRBV29-1
TGCAGCGCGTTGGGACAGGGAGGGTTTGACACTGAAGCTTTCTTT
CSALGQGGFDTEAFF
>TRBJ1-3|-|TRBD1|TRBV6-1
TGTGCCAGCACCCAAGACAGGGCAAGCTCTGGAAACACCATATATTTT
CASTQDRASSGNTIYF
>TRBJ2-3|few|TRBD2|TRBV7-9
TGTGCCAGCAGCCACGGGACTAGCGGGGGGGGAGATACGCAGTATTTT
CASSHGTSGGGDTQYF
>TRBJ2-5|-|-|TRBV10-3
TGTGCCATCAGTCATCCGGGACGGAGACAAGAGACCCAGTACTTC
CAISHPGRRQETQYF
>TRBJ2-7|many|-|TRBV2
TGTGCCAGCAGAGTTCTTCGGGAGACGGGAGAGCAGTACTTC
CASRVLRETGEQYF
>TRBJ2-7|many|-|TRBV5-1
TGCGCCAGCAGCTTGAGTAGCGGCGCTTCCTACGAGCAGTACTTC
CASSLSSGASYEQYF
>TRBJ1-1|many|-|TRBV28
TGTGCCAGCTACGGACAGATCCTCACAAGATTAATGAACACTGAAGCTTTCTTT
CASYGQILTRLMNTEAFF
>TRBJ1-1|many|-|TRBV5-1
TGCGCCAGCAGCTCCACAGAGAACACTGAAGCTTTCTTT
CASSSTENTEAFF
>TRBJ2-7|-|TRBD1|TRBV7-9
TGTGCCAGCAGCTTCGTTCCCCGGGACAGGGTCATCGAGCAGTACTTC
CASSFVPRDRVIEQYF
>TRBJ2-3|-|TRBD2|TRBV13
TGTGCCAGCAGCCTCCCCACTAGCGAACTAAATACGCAGTATTTT
CASSLPTSELNTQYF
>TRBJ1-1|few|-|TRBV18
TGTGCCAGCAGTTTAAAATTTGGTGAAGCTTTCTTT
CASSLKFGEAFF
>TRBJ2-1|many|TRBD2|TRBV28
TGTGCCAGCAGTTTGAAACTAGCGCGCTGGGAGCAGTTCTTC
CASSLKLARWEQFF
>TRBJ2-1|-|TRBD1|TRBV27
TGTGCCAGCAGTTCGACAGGGGCGGACGAGCAGTTCTTC
CASSSTGADEQFF
>TRBJ2-5|-|-|TRBV24-1
TGTGCCACCAGTGATTTCGGGGAGACCCAGTACTTC
CATSDFGETQYF
>TRBJ2-2|few|TRBD2|TRBV11-2
TGTGCCAGTTTGGGACTAGTCAGCACCGGGGAGCTGTTTTTT
CASLGLVSTGELFF
>TRBJ1-1|-|-|TRBV5-1
TGCGCCAGCAGCCCTCTCGGGGGGCGTGAAGCTTTCTTT
CASSPLGGREAFF
>TRBJ1-6|few|TRBD1|TRBV28
TGTGCCAGCGGCTACGGGACAGGGGATTCACCCCTCCACTTT
CASGYGTGDSPLHF
>TRBJ1-1|many|TRBD1|TRBV27
TGTGCCAGTTCAACTGGGGGACAGGGCACTGAAGCTTTCTTT
CASSTGGQGTEAFF
>TRBJ2-1|many|-|TRBV18
TGTGCCAGCTCACCACTGGACAGCGTTTACAATGAGCAGTTCTTC
CASSPLDSVYNEQFF
>TRBJ2-3|-|TRBD1|TRBV27
TGTGCCAGCAGAAACCTCCGGGACAGAATTGTTAGCACAGATACGCAGTATTTT
CASRNLRDRIVSTDTQYF
>TRBJ2-3|-|-|TRBV4-1
TGCGCCAGCAGCCAAGGCCGCGGGCCGGGATGGACAGATACGCAGTATTTT
CASSQGRGPGWTDTQYF
>TRBJ1-2|many|-|TRBV20-1
TGCAGTGCTAGAGCAATACAGAACTATGGCTACACCTTC
CSARAIQNYGYTF
>TRBJ2-1|few|TRBD1|TRBV29-1
TGCAGCGTCGTACCGAGGGGGGGACAGGGGGATATCAATGAGCAGTTCTTC
CSVVPRGGQGDINEQFF
>TRBJ1-3|-|-|TRBV9
TGTGCCAGCAGCGCCTCACCAGAAGCTGGAAACACCATATATTTT
CASSASPEAGNTIYF
>TRBJ2-5|few|-|TRBV5-1
TGCGCCAGCAGCTTGGCCGGTGAGGGCCAAGAGACCCAGTACTTC
CASSLAGEGQETQYF
>TRBJ1-1|few|-|TRBV28
TGTGCCAGCAGTTTGAGCCGAGCACTGATCACTGAAGCTTTCTTT
CASSLSRALITEAFF
>TRBJ2-5|few|-|TRBV5-1
TGCGCCAGCAGCTTGGCCCCCCAGGGAGGCCATGAGACCCAGTACTTC
CASSLAPQGGHETQYF
>TRBJ2-2|many|-|TRBV11-2
TGTGCCAGCAGCTTAGTACAAGGGATGAACACCGGGGAGCTGTTTTTT
CASSLVQGMNTGELFF
>TRBJ1-2|-|TRBD1|TRBV18
TGTGCCAGCTCACCACCTGACAGGGCCTACGGCTACACCTTC
CASSPPDRAYGYTF
>TRBJ2-7|many|-|TRBV20-1
TGCAGTGCCCGACCTTGGAGTTACGAGCAGTACTTC
CSARPWSYEQYF
>TRBJ2-3|many|-|TRBV29-1
TGCAGCGTTGAAGATACCGGGGTGCCCCCAGATACGCAGTATTTT
CSVEDTGVPPDTQYF
>TRBJ2-1|-|-|TRBV6-1
TGTGCCAGCAGTCCTGAGACAGGCTATGAGCAGTTCTTC
CASSPETGYEQFF
>TRBJ1-2|-|-|TRBV12-3/TRBV12-4
TGTGCCAGCAGTACAGGGTTGGGCTATGGCTACACCTTC
CASSTGLGYGYTF
>TRBJ2-7|few|TRBD2|TRBV7-3
TGTGCCAGCAGCCTCGGGTTAGCGGGAGCAAACGAGCAGTACTTC
CASSLGLAGANEQYF
>TRBJ1-5|few|-|TRBV7-9
TGTGCCAGCACATCCGGCGTAAGCAATCAGCCCCAGCATTTT
CASTSGVSNQPQHF
>TRBJ2-1|-|TRBD2|TRBV20-1
TGCAGTGCTAGAGATGCGAGTAGCGGGGGATTCTCCTACAATGAGCAGTTCTTC
CSARDASSGGFSYNEQFF
>TRBJ2-1|many|TRBD2|TRBV20-1
TGCAGTGCTAGAGTTACCCTAGCGGGGAGCTACAATGAGCAGTTCTTC
CSARVTLAGSYNEQFF
>TRBJ1-2|many|TRBD1|TRBV11-2
TGTGCCAGCAGCTTACGCCGGGACAGTTATGGCTACACCTTC
CASSLRRDSYGYTF
>TRBJ1-1|few|-|TRBV30
TGTGCCTGGAGTGTATCCCCAGGAGTCTACACTGAAGCTTTCTTT
CAWSVSPGVYTEAFF
>TRBJ2-1|few|-|TRBV5-1
TGCGCCAGCAGGCCACAGGTCGGGTCCTACAATGAGCAGTTCTTC
CASRPQVGSYNEQFF
>TRBJ2-1|-|-|TRBV11-1
TGTGCCAGCAGCCCGATTAGCGGTGAGCAGTTCTTC
CASSPISGEQFF
>TRBJ2-7|few|TRBD1|TRBV7-6
TGTGCCAGCAGCCCTAGGGGACAGGGTTTACACGAGCAGTACTTC
CASSPRGQGLHEQYF
>TRBJ2-7|many|-|TRBV18
TGTGCCAGCTCAAAGGCGGATTCGAACGAGCAGTACTTC
CASSKADSNEQYF
>TRBJ2-3|many|-|TRBV20-1
TGCAGTGCTAGGAGCGGAGGCTACAAAACAGATACGCAGTATTTT
CSARSGGYKTDTQYF
>TRBJ2-1|few|TRBD1|TRBV20-1
TGCAGTGCTGCCACCGAAACGGGGCAGGGGGTCTACAATGAGCAGTTCTTC
CSAATETGQGVYNEQFF
>TRBJ1-1|-|-|TRBV11-2
TGTGCCAGCAGCTTAGCAGTAGGAACTAACACTGAAGCTTTCTTT
CASSLAVGTNTEAFF
>TRBJ2-7|many|TRBD1|TRBV20-1
TGCAGTGCTACACGCGGGACAGGGTCCGAGCAGTACTTC
CSATRGTGSEQYF
>TRBJ2-4|-|TRBD2|TRBV12-5
TGTGCTAGTGGTCCCTGGGTAGCGGGACTAGCCAAAAACATTCAGTACTTC
CASGPWVAGLAKNIQYF
>TRBJ1-1|many|-|TRBV12-3/TRBV12-4
TGTGCCAGCAGTTTCCCGGAAACTTTCTTCGGAAGCACTGAAGCTTTCTTT
CASSFPETFFGSTEAFF
>TRBJ2-3|-|-|TRBV29-1
TGCAGCGGATGGGGTCGCCCTCGCCCAGATACGCAGTATTTT
CSGWGRPRPDTQYF
>TRBJ1-1|many|TRBD1|TRBV13
TGTGCCAGCAGTCACGGACAGGGCGGAGACACTGAAGCTTTCTTT
CASSHGQGGDTEAFF